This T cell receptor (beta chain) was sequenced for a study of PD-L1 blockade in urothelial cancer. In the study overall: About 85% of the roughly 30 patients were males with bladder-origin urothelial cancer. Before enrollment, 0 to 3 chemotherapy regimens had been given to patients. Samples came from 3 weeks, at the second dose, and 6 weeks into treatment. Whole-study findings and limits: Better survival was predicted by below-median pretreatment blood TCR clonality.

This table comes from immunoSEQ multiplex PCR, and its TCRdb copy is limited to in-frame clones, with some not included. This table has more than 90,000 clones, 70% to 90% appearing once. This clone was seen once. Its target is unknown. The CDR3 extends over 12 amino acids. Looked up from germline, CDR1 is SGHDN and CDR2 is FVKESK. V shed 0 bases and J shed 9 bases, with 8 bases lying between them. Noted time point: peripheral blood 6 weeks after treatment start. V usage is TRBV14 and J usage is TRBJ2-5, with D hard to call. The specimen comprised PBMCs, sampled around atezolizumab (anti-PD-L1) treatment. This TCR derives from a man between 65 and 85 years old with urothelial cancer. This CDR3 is CASSQDINAQYF. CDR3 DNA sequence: TGTGCCAGCAGCCAAGATATAAATGCCCAGTACTTC.